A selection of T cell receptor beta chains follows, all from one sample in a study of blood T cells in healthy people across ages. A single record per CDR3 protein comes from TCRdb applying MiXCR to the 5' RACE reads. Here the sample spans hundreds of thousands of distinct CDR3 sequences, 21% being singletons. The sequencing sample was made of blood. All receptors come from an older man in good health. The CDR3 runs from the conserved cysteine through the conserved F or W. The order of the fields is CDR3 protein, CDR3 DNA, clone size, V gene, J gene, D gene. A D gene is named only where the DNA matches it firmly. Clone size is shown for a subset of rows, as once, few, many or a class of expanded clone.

CDR3 protein: CASSLALNQPQHF; CDR3 DNA: TGTGCCAGCAGCTTAGCGCTAAATCAGCCCCAGCATTTT; clone size: .; V gene: TRBV7-8; J gene: TRBJ1-5; D gene: .
CDR3 protein: CASRGREGKLFF; CDR3 DNA: TGTGCCAGCAGGGGCCGGGAGGGGAAACTGTTTTTT; clone size: .; V gene: TRBV28; J gene: TRBJ1-4; D gene: .
CDR3 protein: CASSSGGQRLYEQYF; CDR3 DNA: TGCGCCAGCAGCTCGGGCGGGCAGCGCCTCTACGAGCAGTACTTC; clone size: few; V gene: TRBV5-1; J gene: TRBJ2-7; D gene: .
CDR3 protein: CASSYPGAGGSNTEAFF; CDR3 DNA: TGTGCCAGCAGTTACCCGGGGGCAGGGGGATCGAACACTGAAGCTTTCTTT; clone size: .; V gene: TRBV6-6; J gene: TRBJ1-1; D gene: TRBD1
CDR3 protein: CASSLVHRAGGRDTQYF; CDR3 DNA: TGTGCCAGCAGCTTAGTGCATAGGGCGGGGGGGCGAGATACGCAGTATTTT; clone size: .; V gene: TRBV7-2; J gene: TRBJ2-3; D gene: TRBD2
CDR3 protein: CASSPLGNEQFF; CDR3 DNA: TGTGCCAGCTCCCCCTTGGGGAATGAGCAGTTCTTC; clone size: few; V gene: TRBV27; J gene: TRBJ2-1; D gene: .
CDR3 protein: CASKGLVRDGELFF; CDR3 DNA: TGTGCCAGCAAAGGGCTAGTTCGTGACGGGGAGCTGTTTTTT; clone size: few; V gene: TRBV6-1; J gene: TRBJ2-2; D gene: .
CDR3 protein: CASSLVQLAYEQYF; CDR3 DNA: TGTGCCAGCAGCTTGGTACAGTTAGCCTACGAGCAGTACTTC; clone size: .; V gene: TRBV5-5; J gene: TRBJ2-7; D gene: .
CDR3 protein: CASRSGQGLYNEQFF; CDR3 DNA: TGTGCCAGCAGGTCAGGACAGGGGCTCTACAATGAGCAGTTCTTC; clone size: .; V gene: TRBV5-5; J gene: TRBJ2-1; D gene: TRBD1
CDR3 protein: CASSLRQGRSNQPQHF; CDR3 DNA: TGTGCCAGCAGTTTACGGCAGGGAAGGAGCAATCAGCCCCAGCATTTT; clone size: .; V gene: TRBV12-3/TRBV12-4; J gene: TRBJ1-5; D gene: .
CDR3 protein: CATSLAQSYEQYF; CDR3 DNA: TGTGCCACCAGCCTAGCGCAATCCTACGAGCAGTACTTC; clone size: .; V gene: TRBV15; J gene: TRBJ2-7; D gene: .
CDR3 protein: CASSLETGGYQPQHF; CDR3 DNA: TGTGCCAGCAGCCTGGAGACAGGGGGCTATCAGCCCCAGCATTTT; clone size: .; V gene: TRBV7-2; J gene: TRBJ1-5; D gene: TRBD1
CDR3 protein: CASSEVSGVGRETQYF; CDR3 DNA: TGCGCCAGCAGTGAGGTTAGCGGCGTTGGTAGGGAGACCCAGTACTTC; clone size: .; V gene: TRBV10-2; J gene: TRBJ2-5; D gene: .
CDR3 protein: CASSHPRGEGLSYNEQFF; CDR3 DNA: TGTGCCAGCAGCCACCCTCGCGGGGAGGGCCTGTCCTACAATGAGCAGTTCTTC; clone size: many; V gene: TRBV9; J gene: TRBJ2-1; D gene: TRBD2
CDR3 protein: CASSQGVQYF; CDR3 DNA: TGTGCCAGCAGCCAAGGAGTACAGTACTTC; clone size: few; V gene: TRBV28; J gene: TRBJ2-7; D gene: .
CDR3 protein: CASSLTGLDNYEQYF; CDR3 DNA: TGTGCCAGCAGCCTTACGGGACTAGATAACTACGAGCAGTACTTC; clone size: .; V gene: TRBV7-3; J gene: TRBJ2-7; D gene: TRBD2
CDR3 protein: CASSLTGIPYGQYF; CDR3 DNA: TGTGCCAGCAGCTTGACAGGGATTCCCTACGGGCAGTACTTC; clone size: .; V gene: TRBV7-2; J gene: TRBJ2-7; D gene: TRBD1
CDR3 protein: CASSLSGGRAINEQYF; CDR3 DNA: TGTGCCAGCAGTTTATCTGGCGGGAGGGCCATAAACGAGCAGTACTTC; clone size: few; V gene: TRBV27; J gene: TRBJ2-7; D gene: TRBD2
CDR3 protein: CASSPWGNNEQFF; CDR3 DNA: TGTGCCAGCAGCCCGTGGGGGAACAATGAGCAGTTCTTC; clone size: few; V gene: TRBV5-6; J gene: TRBJ2-1; D gene: .
CDR3 protein: CASSPGTFNQPQHF; CDR3 DNA: TGTGCCAGCAGCCCGGGGACATTCAATCAGCCCCAGCATTTT; clone size: .; V gene: TRBV7-8; J gene: TRBJ1-5; D gene: .
CDR3 protein: CSARFSTYNSPLHF; CDR3 DNA: TGCAGTGCTAGATTTTCGACGTATAATTCACCCCTCCACTTT; clone size: many; V gene: TRBV20-1; J gene: TRBJ1-6; D gene: .
CDR3 protein: CASSLRQVGNEQFF; CDR3 DNA: TGTGCCAGCAGCCTCAGACAGGTTGGCAATGAGCAGTTCTTC; clone size: many; V gene: TRBV7-2; J gene: TRBJ2-1; D gene: .
CDR3 protein: CASSLQASYQREQYF; CDR3 DNA: TGTGCCAGCAGCTTACAGGCCTCCTACCAGAGGGAGCAGTACTTC; clone size: .; V gene: TRBV7-2; J gene: TRBJ2-7; D gene: .
CDR3 protein: CASTTAGGYNEQFF; CDR3 DNA: TGTGCCAGCACCACGGCAGGAGGTTACAATGAGCAGTTCTTC; clone size: few; V gene: TRBV7-9; J gene: TRBJ2-1; D gene: .
CDR3 protein: CASMQNNEQFF; CDR3 DNA: TGTGCCAGCATGCAAAACAATGAGCAGTTCTTC; clone size: .; V gene: TRBV28; J gene: TRBJ2-1; D gene: .
CDR3 protein: CASSDTSGRYEQYF; CDR3 DNA: TGTGCCAGCAGTGATACTAGCGGGAGGTACGAGCAGTACTTC; clone size: .; V gene: TRBV25-1; J gene: TRBJ2-7; D gene: TRBD2
CDR3 protein: CASSLAGTGGMDEQYF; CDR3 DNA: TGTGCCAGCAGCTTAGCCGGGACAGGGGGCATGGACGAGCAGTACTTC; clone size: few; V gene: TRBV11-2; J gene: TRBJ2-7; D gene: TRBD1
CDR3 protein: CASKISGSTYEQYF; CDR3 DNA: TGCGCCAGCAAGATAAGCGGGAGCACCTACGAGCAGTACTTC; clone size: few; V gene: TRBV5-1; J gene: TRBJ2-7; D gene: TRBD2